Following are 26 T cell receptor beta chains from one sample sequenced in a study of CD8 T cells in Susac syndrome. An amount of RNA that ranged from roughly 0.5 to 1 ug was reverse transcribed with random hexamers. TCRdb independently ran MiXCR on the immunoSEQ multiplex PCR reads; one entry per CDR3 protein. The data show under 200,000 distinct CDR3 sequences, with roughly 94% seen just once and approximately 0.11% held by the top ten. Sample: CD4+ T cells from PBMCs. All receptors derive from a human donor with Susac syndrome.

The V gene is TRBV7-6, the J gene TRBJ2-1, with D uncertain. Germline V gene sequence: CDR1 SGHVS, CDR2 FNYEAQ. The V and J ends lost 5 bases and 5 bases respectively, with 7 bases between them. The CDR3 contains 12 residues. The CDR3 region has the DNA TGTGCCAGCAGCCGCCGAAACAATGAGCAGTTCTTC. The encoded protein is CASSRRNNEQFF.

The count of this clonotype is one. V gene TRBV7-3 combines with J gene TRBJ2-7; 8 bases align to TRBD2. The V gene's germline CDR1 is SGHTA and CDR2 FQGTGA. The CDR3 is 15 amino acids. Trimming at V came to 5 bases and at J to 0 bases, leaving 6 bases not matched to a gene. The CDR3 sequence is CASSLGGGYSYEQYF. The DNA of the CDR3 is TGTGCCAGCAGCCTAGGCGGGGGGTACTCCTACGAGCAGTACTTC.

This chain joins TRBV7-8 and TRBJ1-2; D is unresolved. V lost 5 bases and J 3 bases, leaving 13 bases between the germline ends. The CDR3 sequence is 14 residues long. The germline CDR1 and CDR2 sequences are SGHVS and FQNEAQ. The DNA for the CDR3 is TGTGCCAGCAGCCACCCCCGAACCGACTATGGCTACACCTTC. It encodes CASSHPRTDYGYTF.

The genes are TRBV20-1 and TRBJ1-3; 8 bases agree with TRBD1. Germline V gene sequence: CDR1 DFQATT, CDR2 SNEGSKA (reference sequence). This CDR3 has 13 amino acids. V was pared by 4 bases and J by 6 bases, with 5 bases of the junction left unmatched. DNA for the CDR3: TGCAGTGCTAAAGGACAGGGAGCAAACACCATATATTTT. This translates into CSAKGQGANTIYF.

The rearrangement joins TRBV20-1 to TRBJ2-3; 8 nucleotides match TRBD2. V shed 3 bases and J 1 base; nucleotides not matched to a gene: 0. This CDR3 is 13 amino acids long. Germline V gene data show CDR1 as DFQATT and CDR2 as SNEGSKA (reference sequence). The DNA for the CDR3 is TGCAGTGCTAGGACTAGCGGCACAGATACGCAGTATTTT. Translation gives CSARTSGTDTQYF.

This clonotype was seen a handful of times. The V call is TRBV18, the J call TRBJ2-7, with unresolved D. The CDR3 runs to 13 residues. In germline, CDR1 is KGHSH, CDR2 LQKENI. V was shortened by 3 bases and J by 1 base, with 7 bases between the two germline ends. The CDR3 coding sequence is TGTGCCAGCTCACCCCCAGGTTCCTACGAGCAGTACTTC. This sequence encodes CASSPPGSYEQYF. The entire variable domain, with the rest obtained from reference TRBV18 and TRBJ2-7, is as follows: NAGVMQNPRHLVRRRGQEARLRCSPMKGHSHVYWYRQLPEEGLKFMVYLQKENIIDESGMPKERFSAEFPKEGPSILRIQQVVRGDSAAYFCASSPPGSYEQYFGPGTRLTVT.

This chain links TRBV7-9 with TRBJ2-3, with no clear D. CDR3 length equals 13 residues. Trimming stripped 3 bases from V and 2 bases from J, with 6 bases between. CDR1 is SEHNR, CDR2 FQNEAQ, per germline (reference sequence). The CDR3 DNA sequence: TGTGCCAGCAGCTTCCCAGCCACAGATACGCAGTATTTT. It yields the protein CASSFPATDTQYF.

The CDR3 loop reads CASSSDYQQEQFF. The CDR3 DNA is TGTGCCAGCAGTTCGGACTATCAGCAGGAGCAGTTCTTC. The chain links TRBV2 to TRBJ2-1; the D gene is possibly TRBD2 (6 bases). V was trimmed by 5 bases and J by 10 bases, leaving 15 bases between them. Germline CDR1 SNHLY, CDR2 FYNNEI. There are 13 residues in the CDR3. The variable domain in full, completed from reference TRBV2 and TRBJ2-1, reads EPEVTQTPSHQVTQMGQEVILRCVPISNHLYFYWYRQILGQKVEFLVSFYNNEISEKSEIFDDQFSVERPDGSNFTLKIRSTKLEDSAMYFCASSSDYQQEQFFGPGTRLTVL.

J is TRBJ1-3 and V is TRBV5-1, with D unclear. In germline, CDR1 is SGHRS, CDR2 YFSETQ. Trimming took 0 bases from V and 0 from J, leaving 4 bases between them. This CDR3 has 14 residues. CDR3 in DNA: TGCGCCAGCAGCTTGGCCAACTCTGGAAACACCATATATTTT. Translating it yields CASSLANSGNTIYF. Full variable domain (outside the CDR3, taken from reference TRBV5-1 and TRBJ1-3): KAGVTQTPRYLIKTRGQQVTLSCSPISGHRSVSWYQQTPGQGLQFLFEYFSETQRNKGNFPGRFSGRQFSNSRSEMNVSTLELGDSALYLCASSLANSGNTIYFGEGSWLTVV.

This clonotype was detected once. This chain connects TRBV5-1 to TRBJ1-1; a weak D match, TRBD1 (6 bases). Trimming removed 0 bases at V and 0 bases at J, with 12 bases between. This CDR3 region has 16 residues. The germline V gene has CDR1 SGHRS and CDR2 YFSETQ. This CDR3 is CASSLGTAGLNTEAFF. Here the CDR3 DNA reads TGCGCCAGCAGCTTGGGGACAGCGGGTCTGAACACTGAAGCTTTCTTT.

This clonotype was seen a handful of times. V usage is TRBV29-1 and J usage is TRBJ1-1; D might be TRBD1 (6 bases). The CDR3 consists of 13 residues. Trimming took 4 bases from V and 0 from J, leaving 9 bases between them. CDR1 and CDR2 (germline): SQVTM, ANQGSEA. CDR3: CSVVTGLNTEAFF. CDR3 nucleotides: TGCAGCGTTGTCACAGGGTTGAACACTGAAGCTTTCTTT.

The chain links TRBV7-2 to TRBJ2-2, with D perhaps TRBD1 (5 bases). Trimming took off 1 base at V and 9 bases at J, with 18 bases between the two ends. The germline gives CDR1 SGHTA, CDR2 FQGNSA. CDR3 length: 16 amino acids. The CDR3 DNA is TGTGCCAGCAGCTTAGTCAGGGCAGTGGGTAGCAGGGAGCTGTTTTTT. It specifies CASSLVRAVGSRELFF.

CDR3 region: CASSLLDTSTEAFF. In nucleotides, the CDR3 is TGCGCCAGCAGCTTACTGGACACTTCCACTGAAGCTTTCTTT. The rearrangement uses TRBV5-1 and TRBJ1-1; weak D call: TRBD1 (5 bases). This CDR3 has 14 residues. V was trimmed by 2 bases and J by 4 bases, leaving 12 bases between them. Germline CDR1 is SGHRS and CDR2 is YFSETQ.

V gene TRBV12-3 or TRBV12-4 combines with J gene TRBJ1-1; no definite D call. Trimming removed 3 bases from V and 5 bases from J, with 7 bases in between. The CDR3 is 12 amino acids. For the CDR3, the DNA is TGTGCCAGCAGTTTCTTTGGAACTGAAGCTTTCTTT. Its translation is CASSFFGTEAFF.

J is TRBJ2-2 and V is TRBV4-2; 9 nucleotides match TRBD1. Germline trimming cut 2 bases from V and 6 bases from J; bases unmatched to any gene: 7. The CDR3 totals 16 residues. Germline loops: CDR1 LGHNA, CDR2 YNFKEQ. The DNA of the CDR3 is TGTGCCAGCAGCCAATATAGGACAGGGGATGCCGGGGAGCTGTTTTTT. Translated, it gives CASSQYRTGDAGELFF.

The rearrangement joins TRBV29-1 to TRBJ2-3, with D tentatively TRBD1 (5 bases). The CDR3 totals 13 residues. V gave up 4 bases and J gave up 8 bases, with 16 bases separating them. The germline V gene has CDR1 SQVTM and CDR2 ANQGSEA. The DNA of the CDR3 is TGCAGCGTTGTCGCACAGGCGGTGGGTACGCAGTATTTT. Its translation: CSVVAQAVGTQYF.

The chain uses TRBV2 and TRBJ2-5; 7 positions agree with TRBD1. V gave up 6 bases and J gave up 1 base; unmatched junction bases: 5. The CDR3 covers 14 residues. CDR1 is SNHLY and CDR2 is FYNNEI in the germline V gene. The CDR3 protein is CASRLGTAQETQYF. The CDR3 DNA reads TGTGCCAGCAGACTCGGGACAGCCCAAGAGACCCAGTACTTC.

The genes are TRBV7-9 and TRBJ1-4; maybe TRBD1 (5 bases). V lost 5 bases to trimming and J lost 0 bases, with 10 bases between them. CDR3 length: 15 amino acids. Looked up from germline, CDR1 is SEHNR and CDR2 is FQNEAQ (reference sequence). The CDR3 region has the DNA TGTGCCAGCAGCACCGGGACTACAACTAATGAAAAACTGTTTTTT. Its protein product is CASSTGTTTNEKLFF.

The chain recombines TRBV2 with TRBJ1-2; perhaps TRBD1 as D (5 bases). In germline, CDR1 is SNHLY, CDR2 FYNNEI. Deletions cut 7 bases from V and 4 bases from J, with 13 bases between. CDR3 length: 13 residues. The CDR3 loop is CASTGERAYGYTF. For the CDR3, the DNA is TGTGCCAGCACGGGGGAGAGGGCCTATGGCTACACCTTC. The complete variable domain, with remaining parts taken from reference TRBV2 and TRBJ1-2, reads EPEVTQTPSHQVTQMGQEVILRCVPISNHLYFYWYRQILGQKVEFLVSFYNNEISEKSEIFDDQFSVERPDGSNFTLKIRSTKLEDSAMYFCASTGERAYGYTFGSGTRLTVV.

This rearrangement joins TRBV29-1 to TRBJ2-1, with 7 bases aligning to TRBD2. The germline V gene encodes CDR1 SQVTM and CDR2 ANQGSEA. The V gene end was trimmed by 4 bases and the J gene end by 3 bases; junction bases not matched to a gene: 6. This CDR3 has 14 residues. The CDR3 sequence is CSVGVSGVYNEQFF. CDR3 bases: TGCAGCGTTGGGGTGAGCGGGGTCTACAATGAGCAGTTCTTC.

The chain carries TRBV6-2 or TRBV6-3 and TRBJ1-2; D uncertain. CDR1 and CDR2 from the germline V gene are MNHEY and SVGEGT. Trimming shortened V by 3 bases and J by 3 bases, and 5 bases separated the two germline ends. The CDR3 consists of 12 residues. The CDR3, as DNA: TGTGCCAGCAGTTATCAGGACTATGGCTACACCTTC. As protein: CASSYQDYGYTF.

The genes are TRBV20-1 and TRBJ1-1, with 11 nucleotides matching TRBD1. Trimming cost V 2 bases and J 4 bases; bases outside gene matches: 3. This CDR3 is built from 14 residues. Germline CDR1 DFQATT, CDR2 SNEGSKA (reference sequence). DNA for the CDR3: TGCAGTGCTAGACCGGGACAGGGGGGCACTGAAGCTTTCTTT. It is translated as CSARPGQGGTEAFF.

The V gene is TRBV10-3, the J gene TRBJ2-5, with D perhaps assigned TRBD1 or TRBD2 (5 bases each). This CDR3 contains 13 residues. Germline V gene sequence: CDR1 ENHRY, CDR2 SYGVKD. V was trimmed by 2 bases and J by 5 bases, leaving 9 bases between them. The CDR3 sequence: CAISETGTETQYF. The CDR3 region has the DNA TGTGCCATCAGTGAGACGGGGACGGAGACCCAGTACTTC.

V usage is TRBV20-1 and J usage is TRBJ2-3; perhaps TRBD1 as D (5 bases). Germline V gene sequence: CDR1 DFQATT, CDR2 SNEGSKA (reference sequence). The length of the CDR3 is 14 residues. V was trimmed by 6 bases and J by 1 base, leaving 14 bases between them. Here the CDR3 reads CSAGGAWGTDTQYF. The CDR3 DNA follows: TGCAGTGCGGGTGGGGCATGGGGCACAGATACGCAGTATTTT.

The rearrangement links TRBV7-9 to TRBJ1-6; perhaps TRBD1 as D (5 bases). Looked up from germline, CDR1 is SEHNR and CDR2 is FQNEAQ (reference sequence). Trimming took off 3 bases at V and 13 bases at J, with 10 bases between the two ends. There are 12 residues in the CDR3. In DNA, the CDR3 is TGTGCCAGCAGCTTGGAGGGGCTGCCCCTCCACTTT. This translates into CASSLEGLPLHF.

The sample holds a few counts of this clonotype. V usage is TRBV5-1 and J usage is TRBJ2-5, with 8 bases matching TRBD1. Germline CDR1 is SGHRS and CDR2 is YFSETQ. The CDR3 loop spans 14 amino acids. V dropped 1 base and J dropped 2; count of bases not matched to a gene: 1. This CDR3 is CASSLTGGQETQYF. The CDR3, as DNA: TGCGCCAGCAGCTTGACAGGGGGGCAAGAGACCCAGTACTTC.